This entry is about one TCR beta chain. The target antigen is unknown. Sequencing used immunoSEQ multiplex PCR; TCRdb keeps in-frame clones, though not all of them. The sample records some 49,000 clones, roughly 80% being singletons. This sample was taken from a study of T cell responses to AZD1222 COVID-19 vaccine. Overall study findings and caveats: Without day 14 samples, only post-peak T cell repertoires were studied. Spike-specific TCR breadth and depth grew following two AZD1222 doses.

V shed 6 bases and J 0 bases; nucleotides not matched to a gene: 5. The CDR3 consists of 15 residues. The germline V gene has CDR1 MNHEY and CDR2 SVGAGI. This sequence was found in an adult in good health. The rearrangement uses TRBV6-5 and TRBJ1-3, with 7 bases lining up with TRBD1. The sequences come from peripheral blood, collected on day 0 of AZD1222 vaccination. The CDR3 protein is CASSRGGLSGNTIYF. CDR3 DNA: TGTGCCAGCAGCAGGGGGGGCCTCTCTGGAAACACCATATATTTT.